This is a list of T cell receptor beta chains from one sample in a study of blood T cell repertoires in COVID-19. TCRdb's table, derived via immunoSEQ multiplex PCR, lists solely in-frame clones and lacks some. The sample has 130,000 or so clones, roughly 83% seen once; the top ten hold 7% to 10%. The sequencing input was PBMCs or T cells enriched from blood (not recorded which). The receptors shown here come from a man in his fifties who had recovered from COVID-19. Both conserved end residues are part of each CDR3. D genes are given only for firm matches. Clone sizes are given selectively: once, few, many, or a class where the clone is expanded.

v_call: TRBV7-3; cdr3_length: 15; clone_size: once; j_call: TRBJ2-1; d_call: TRBD1; cdr3_nt: TGTGCCAGCAGCCCCCGGGACAGGGTAGGCGATGAGCAGTTCTTC; cdr3_aa: CASSPRDRVGDEQFF
v_call: TRBV2; cdr3_length: 14; clone_size: .; j_call: TRBJ1-1; d_call: TRBD1; cdr3_nt: TGTGCCAGCAGTGACGCGACAGGGGGCACTGAAGCTTTCTTT; cdr3_aa: CASSDATGGTEAFF
v_call: TRBV5-3; cdr3_length: 15; clone_size: .; j_call: TRBJ2-7; d_call: .; cdr3_nt: TGTGCCAGAAGCTTACAGGGTAAGAAGGACTACGAGCAGTACTTC; cdr3_aa: CARSLQGKKDYEQYF
v_call: TRBV16; cdr3_length: 12; clone_size: .; j_call: TRBJ1-2; d_call: .; cdr3_nt: TGTGCCAGCAGCCAATCAAGAGCTGGCTACACCTTC; cdr3_aa: CASSQSRAGYTF
v_call: TRBV5-1; cdr3_length: 15; clone_size: .; j_call: TRBJ1-1; d_call: .; cdr3_nt: TGCGCCAGCAGCCCTGGAGGGGATGGGAACACTGAAGCTTTCTTT; cdr3_aa: CASSPGGDGNTEAFF
v_call: TRBV18; cdr3_length: 14; clone_size: .; j_call: TRBJ1-4; d_call: .; cdr3_nt: TGTGCCAGCCGCCGCGGGGGTCCTAATGAAAAACTGTTTTTT; cdr3_aa: CASRRGGPNEKLFF
v_call: TRBV5-1; cdr3_length: 15; clone_size: once; j_call: TRBJ2-2; d_call: TRBD1; cdr3_nt: TGCGCCAGCAGCCCGGGGACAGGGACCACCGGGGAGCTGTTTTTT; cdr3_aa: CASSPGTGTTGELFF
v_call: TRBV5-5; cdr3_length: 12; clone_size: .; j_call: TRBJ1-6; d_call: .; cdr3_nt: TGTGCCAGCAGCTTCGGGTCCAAATCCCTCCACTTT; cdr3_aa: CASSFGSKSLHF
v_call: TRBV28; cdr3_length: 13; clone_size: .; j_call: TRBJ1-4; d_call: .; cdr3_nt: TGTGCCAGCAGTTTTCCCGGGTCAGAAAAACTGTTTTTT; cdr3_aa: CASSFPGSEKLFF
v_call: TRBV28; cdr3_length: 14; clone_size: .; j_call: TRBJ1-4; d_call: .; cdr3_nt: TGTGCCAGCAGTCCGCCCGGGGGTACTGAAAAACTGTTTTTT; cdr3_aa: CASSPPGGTEKLFF
v_call: TRBV6-2/TRBV6-3; cdr3_length: 16; clone_size: .; j_call: TRBJ1-6; d_call: .; cdr3_nt: TGTGCCAGCAGTAAAGCCTTAGGACAGTCGAATTCACCCCTCCACTTT; cdr3_aa: CASSKALGQSNSPLHF
v_call: TRBV9; cdr3_length: 16; clone_size: .; j_call: TRBJ1-6; d_call: TRBD1; cdr3_nt: TGTGCCAGCAGCGACGACCGGGACAGGGCTAATTCACCCCTCCACTTT; cdr3_aa: CASSDDRDRANSPLHF
v_call: TRBV6-2/TRBV6-3; cdr3_length: 14; clone_size: many; j_call: TRBJ1-6; d_call: .; cdr3_nt: TGTGCCAGCAGCAGCGTCTTATATAATTCACCCCTCCACTTT; cdr3_aa: CASSSVLYNSPLHF
v_call: TRBV2; cdr3_length: 16; clone_size: .; j_call: TRBJ2-3; d_call: TRBD2; cdr3_nt: TGTGCCAGCAGTGGCAGGGGACTAGCGGAAACAGATACGCAGTATTTT; cdr3_aa: CASSGRGLAETDTQYF
v_call: TRBV6-5; cdr3_length: 14; clone_size: .; j_call: TRBJ2-5; d_call: .; cdr3_nt: TGTGCCAGCAGAGGGCCTTCCCGGAGGGAGACCCAGTACTTC; cdr3_aa: CASRGPSRRETQYF
v_call: TRBV3-1/TRBV3-2; cdr3_length: 14; clone_size: .; j_call: TRBJ1-4; d_call: .; cdr3_nt: TGTGCCAGCAGCCTCGGGACTTACGATGAAAAACTGTTTTTT; cdr3_aa: CASSLGTYDEKLFF
v_call: TRBV4-1; cdr3_length: 14; clone_size: .; j_call: TRBJ1-2; d_call: TRBD1; cdr3_nt: TGCGCCAGCAGCCAAAGACAGGGGAGCTATGGCTACACCTTC; cdr3_aa: CASSQRQGSYGYTF
v_call: TRBV18; cdr3_length: 15; clone_size: .; j_call: TRBJ1-1; d_call: .; cdr3_nt: TGTGCCAGCTCACCAGATCAACGGTCGTACACTGAAGCTTTCTTT; cdr3_aa: CASSPDQRSYTEAFF
v_call: TRBV5-1; cdr3_length: 16; clone_size: .; j_call: TRBJ1-1; d_call: TRBD1; cdr3_nt: TGCGCCAGCAGCTTGGCAGGACAGGGGGAATCCACTGAAGCTTTCTTT; cdr3_aa: CASSLAGQGESTEAFF
v_call: TRBV20-1; cdr3_length: 17; clone_size: .; j_call: TRBJ2-5; d_call: .; cdr3_nt: TGCAGTGCTAGTACCCCGGAAGGGGCGTTTCTACAAGAGACCCAGTACTTC; cdr3_aa: CSASTPEGAFLQETQYF
v_call: TRBV27; cdr3_length: 17; clone_size: .; j_call: TRBJ1-6; d_call: .; cdr3_nt: TGTGCCAGCAGTTTTACCCCCACAGGGACCTATAATTCACCCCTCCACTTT; cdr3_aa: CASSFTPTGTYNSPLHF
v_call: TRBV4-1; cdr3_length: 16; clone_size: .; j_call: TRBJ1-6; d_call: TRBD1; cdr3_nt: TGCGCCAGCAGCCAAGACTGGACAGGGACTAATTCACCCCTCCACTTT; cdr3_aa: CASSQDWTGTNSPLHF
v_call: TRBV11-1; cdr3_length: 14; clone_size: once; j_call: TRBJ2-5; d_call: TRBD1; cdr3_nt: TGTGCCAGCAGCGAACAGGGGGCGGGGGAGACCCAGTACTTC; cdr3_aa: CASSEQGAGETQYF
v_call: TRBV3-1/TRBV3-2; cdr3_length: 17; clone_size: once; j_call: TRBJ2-1; d_call: TRBD2; cdr3_nt: TGTGCCAGCAGCCAACGGACTAGCGGGGGGGCGTACAATGAGCAGTTCTTC; cdr3_aa: CASSQRTSGGAYNEQFF
v_call: TRBV28; cdr3_length: 14; clone_size: .; j_call: TRBJ1-3; d_call: .; cdr3_nt: TGTGCCAGCAGTCCCGGTACCTCTGGAAACACCATATATTTT; cdr3_aa: CASSPGTSGNTIYF
v_call: TRBV27; cdr3_length: 13; clone_size: .; j_call: TRBJ2-7; d_call: TRBD1; cdr3_nt: TGTGCCAGCAGTCTCTCGGACAGGGGCGAGCAGTACTTC; cdr3_aa: CASSLSDRGEQYF
v_call: TRBV27; cdr3_length: 15; clone_size: .; j_call: TRBJ1-2; d_call: TRBD1; cdr3_nt: TGTGCCAGCAGTCGTGGCCAGGGGGGAGCCTATGGCTACACCTTC; cdr3_aa: CASSRGQGGAYGYTF
v_call: TRBV6-4; cdr3_length: 15; clone_size: medium-sized; j_call: TRBJ2-7; d_call: TRBD1; cdr3_nt: TGTGCCAGCAGGCACCGGGACAGTGGGTCGATCGAGCAGTACTTC; cdr3_aa: CASRHRDSGSIEQYF
v_call: TRBV19; cdr3_length: 12; clone_size: once; j_call: TRBJ1-1; d_call: .; cdr3_nt: TGTGCCAGTAGTCTCTGGGGCGATGAAGCTTTCTTT; cdr3_aa: CASSLWGDEAFF
v_call: TRBV5-8; cdr3_length: 12; clone_size: .; j_call: TRBJ1-2; d_call: .; cdr3_nt: TGTGCCACCCGACAGCTCCTATCTGGCTACACCTTC; cdr3_aa: CATRQLLSGYTF
v_call: TRBV7-2; cdr3_length: 16; clone_size: .; j_call: TRBJ1-3; d_call: .; cdr3_nt: TGTGCCAGCAGCTTAGGACAGTTACACTCTGGAAACACCATATATTTT; cdr3_aa: CASSLGQLHSGNTIYF
v_call: TRBV4-3; cdr3_length: 16; clone_size: .; j_call: TRBJ2-6; d_call: .; cdr3_nt: TGCGCCAGCAGCCAAGACAATAGCCAGGGGGCCAACGTCCTGACTTTC; cdr3_aa: CASSQDNSQGANVLTF
v_call: TRBV5-1; cdr3_length: 14; clone_size: .; j_call: TRBJ2-5; d_call: .; cdr3_nt: TGCGCCAGCAGCTTGGGTCAGGCCCGAGAGACCCAGTACTTC; cdr3_aa: CASSLGQARETQYF
v_call: TRBV16; cdr3_length: 13; clone_size: few; j_call: TRBJ1-2; d_call: .; cdr3_nt: TGTGCCAGCAGCCGCTCAGGGGTTCGTGGCTACACCTTC; cdr3_aa: CASSRSGVRGYTF
v_call: TRBV4-1; cdr3_length: 15; clone_size: .; j_call: TRBJ2-1; d_call: TRBD1; cdr3_nt: TGCGCCAGCAGCCAGGGTCTAACAGGGGGAGATGAGCAGTTCTTC; cdr3_aa: CASSQGLTGGDEQFF
v_call: TRBV18; cdr3_length: 14; clone_size: once; j_call: TRBJ2-2; d_call: .; cdr3_nt: TGTGCCAGCTCACCCCCCACGAACACCGGGGAGCTGTTTTTT; cdr3_aa: CASSPPTNTGELFF
v_call: TRBV7-8; cdr3_length: 16; clone_size: few; j_call: TRBJ1-2; d_call: .; cdr3_nt: TGTGCCAGCAGCCCAGATAGAGGGTGGGGGGACTATGGCTACACCTTC; cdr3_aa: CASSPDRGWGDYGYTF
v_call: TRBV14; cdr3_length: 16; clone_size: .; j_call: TRBJ1-2; d_call: .; cdr3_nt: TGTGCCAGCAGCCAAGGATCCCAGACACTTACTTGGGGCTACACCTTC; cdr3_aa: CASSQGSQTLTWGYTF
v_call: TRBV7-9; cdr3_length: 17; clone_size: .; j_call: TRBJ1-4; d_call: TRBD1; cdr3_nt: TGTGCCAGCAGCTTTCTCCTTCCGGGACAGGGGGACGAAAAACTGTTTTTT; cdr3_aa: CASSFLLPGQGDEKLFF
v_call: TRBV5-4; cdr3_length: 12; clone_size: .; j_call: TRBJ2-2; d_call: .; cdr3_nt: TGTGCCAGCAGCTTAATCGCCGGGGAGCTGTTTTTT; cdr3_aa: CASSLIAGELFF
v_call: TRBV9; cdr3_length: 16; clone_size: .; j_call: TRBJ1-5; d_call: TRBD1; cdr3_nt: TGTGCCAGCAGCCCAACCGGGACAGGGGGCTCTCAGCCCCAGCATTTT; cdr3_aa: CASSPTGTGGSQPQHF
v_call: TRBV6-6; cdr3_length: 16; clone_size: .; j_call: TRBJ2-7; d_call: TRBD1; cdr3_nt: TGTGCCAGCAGTGGATCCGGGACAGGGGACCCCTACGAGCAGTACTTC; cdr3_aa: CASSGSGTGDPYEQYF
v_call: TRBV28; cdr3_length: 15; clone_size: .; j_call: TRBJ2-7; d_call: TRBD1; cdr3_nt: TGTGCCAGCAGTGTCCGGGACAGGGTTGCCTACGAGCAGTACTTC; cdr3_aa: CASSVRDRVAYEQYF
v_call: TRBV9; cdr3_length: 13; clone_size: .; j_call: TRBJ1-1; d_call: .; cdr3_nt: TGTGCCAGCAGCGCCGGGTCGAACACTGAAGCTTTCTTT; cdr3_aa: CASSAGSNTEAFF
v_call: TRBV7-8; cdr3_length: 14; clone_size: .; j_call: TRBJ2-7; d_call: TRBD1; cdr3_nt: TGTGCCAGCAGCAGCCGGGACAGTACGTACGAGCAGTACTTC; cdr3_aa: CASSSRDSTYEQYF
v_call: TRBV1; cdr3_length: 16; clone_size: .; j_call: TRBJ2-7; d_call: .; cdr3_nt: TGCACCAGCAGCCACTCAACCCGGTTTATCTCCTACGAGCAGTACTTC; cdr3_aa: CTSSHSTRFISYEQYF
v_call: TRBV11-2; cdr3_length: 15; clone_size: .; j_call: TRBJ2-5; d_call: TRBD2; cdr3_nt: TGTGCCAGCAGCTTAGTTCGGGGGGGGCAAGAGACCCAGTACTTC; cdr3_aa: CASSLVRGGQETQYF
v_call: TRBV13; cdr3_length: 16; clone_size: few; j_call: TRBJ2-2; d_call: TRBD2; cdr3_nt: TGTGCCAGCTGGTGGACTAGCGGGGGAGGCACCGGGGAGCTGTTTTTT; cdr3_aa: CASWWTSGGGTGELFF
v_call: TRBV19; cdr3_length: 14; clone_size: .; j_call: TRBJ1-1; d_call: TRBD1; cdr3_nt: TGTGCCAGTAGTTGGGGACAGATGAACACTGAAGCTTTCTTT; cdr3_aa: CASSWGQMNTEAFF
v_call: TRBV30; cdr3_length: 13; clone_size: .; j_call: TRBJ2-3; d_call: .; cdr3_nt: TGTGCCTGGCAGGGGGGCAGGGTAGGAACGCAGTATTTT; cdr3_aa: CAWQGGRVGTQYF
v_call: TRBV6-5; cdr3_length: 15; clone_size: .; j_call: TRBJ1-1; d_call: .; cdr3_nt: TGTGCCAGCAGTTACGAGGGCAGGCTGAACACTGAAGCTTTCTTT; cdr3_aa: CASSYEGRLNTEAFF
v_call: TRBV5-4; cdr3_length: 14; clone_size: .; j_call: TRBJ1-3; d_call: .; cdr3_nt: TGTGCCAGCAGCTCCCAAACGGGAGGAAACACCATATATTTT; cdr3_aa: CASSSQTGGNTIYF
v_call: TRBV14; cdr3_length: 14; clone_size: .; j_call: TRBJ1-2; d_call: .; cdr3_nt: TGTGCCAGCAGCCAAGATTGGGCTGCGGGTGGCTACACCTTC; cdr3_aa: CASSQDWAAGGYTF